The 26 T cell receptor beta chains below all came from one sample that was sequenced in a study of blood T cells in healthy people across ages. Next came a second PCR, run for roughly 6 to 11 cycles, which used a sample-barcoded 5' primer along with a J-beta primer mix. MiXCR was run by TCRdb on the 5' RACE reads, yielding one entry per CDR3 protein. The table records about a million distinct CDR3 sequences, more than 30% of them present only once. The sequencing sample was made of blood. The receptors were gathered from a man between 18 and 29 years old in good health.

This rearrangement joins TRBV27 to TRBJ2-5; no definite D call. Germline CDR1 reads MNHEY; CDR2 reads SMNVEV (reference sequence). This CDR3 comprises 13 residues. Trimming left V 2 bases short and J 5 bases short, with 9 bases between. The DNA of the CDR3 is TGTGCCAGCAGTTTAGGACCCGTTGAGACCCAGTACTTC. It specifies CASSLGPVETQYF.

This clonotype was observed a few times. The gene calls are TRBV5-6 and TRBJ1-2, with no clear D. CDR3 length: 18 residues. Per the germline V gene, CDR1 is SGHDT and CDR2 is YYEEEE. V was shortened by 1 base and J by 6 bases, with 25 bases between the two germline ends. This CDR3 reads CASSLPSAIRELLNGYTF. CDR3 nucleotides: TGTGCCAGCAGCTTGCCCTCTGCCATCCGGGAACTTCTAAATGGCTACACCTTC.

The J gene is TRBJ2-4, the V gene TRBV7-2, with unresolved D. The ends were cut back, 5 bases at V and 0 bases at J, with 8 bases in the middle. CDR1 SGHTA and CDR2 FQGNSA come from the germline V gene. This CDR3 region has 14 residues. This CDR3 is CASSLVKAKNIQYF. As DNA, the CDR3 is TGTGCCAGCAGCCTTGTAAAAGCCAAAAACATTCAGTACTTC.

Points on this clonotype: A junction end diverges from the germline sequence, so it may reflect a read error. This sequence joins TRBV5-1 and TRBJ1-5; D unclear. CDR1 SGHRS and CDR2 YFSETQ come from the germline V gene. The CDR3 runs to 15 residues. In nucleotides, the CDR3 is TGCGCCAGCAGCTTGGCCCCCGGTAGCAATCAGCTCCAGCATTTT. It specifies CASSLAPGSNQLQHF.

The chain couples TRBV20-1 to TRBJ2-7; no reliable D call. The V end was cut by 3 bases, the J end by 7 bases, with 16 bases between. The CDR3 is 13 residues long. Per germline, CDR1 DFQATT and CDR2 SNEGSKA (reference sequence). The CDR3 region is CSAREIIETEQYF. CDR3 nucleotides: TGCAGTGCTAGGGAAATTATCGAGACTGAGCAGTACTTC.

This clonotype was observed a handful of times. The CDR3 region is CASRGTGAHGYTF. The DNA of the CDR3 is TGTGCCAGCAGAGGGACAGGGGCCCATGGCTACACCTTC. The chain carries TRBV12-3 or TRBV12-4 and TRBJ1-2; 10 nucleotides line up with TRBD1. V was clipped by 6 bases and J by 6 bases; unmatched bases: 4. The CDR3 covers 13 residues.

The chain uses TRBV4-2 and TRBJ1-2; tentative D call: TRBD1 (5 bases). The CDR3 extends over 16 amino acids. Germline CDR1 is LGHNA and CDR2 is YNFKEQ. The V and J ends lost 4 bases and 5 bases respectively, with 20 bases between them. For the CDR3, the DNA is TGTGCCAGCAGCCCCCGGGGGGACCAAGGGTTATATGGCTACACCTTC. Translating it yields CASSPRGDQGLYGYTF.

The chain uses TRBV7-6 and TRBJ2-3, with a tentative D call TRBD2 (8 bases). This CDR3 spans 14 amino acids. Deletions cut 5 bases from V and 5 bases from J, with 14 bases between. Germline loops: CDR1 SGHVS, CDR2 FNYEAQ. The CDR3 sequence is CASSRSGDRDTQYF. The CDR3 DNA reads TGTGCCAGCAGCCGTAGCGGGGACAGAGATACGCAGTATTTT.

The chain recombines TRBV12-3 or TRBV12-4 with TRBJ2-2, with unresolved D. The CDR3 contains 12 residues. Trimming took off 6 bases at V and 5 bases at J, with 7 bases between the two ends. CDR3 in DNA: TGTGCCAGCAGGTCGGGTACCGGGGAGCTGTTTTTT. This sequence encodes CASRSGTGELFF.

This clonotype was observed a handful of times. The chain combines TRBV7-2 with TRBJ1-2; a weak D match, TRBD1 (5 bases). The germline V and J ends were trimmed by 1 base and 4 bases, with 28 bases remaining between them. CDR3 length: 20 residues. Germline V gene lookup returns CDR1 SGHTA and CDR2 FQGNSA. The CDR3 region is CASSLGYFRDFRSVPYGYTF. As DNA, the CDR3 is TGTGCCAGCAGCTTAGGATATTTCCGGGACTTCCGGAGTGTGCCCTATGGCTACACCTTC.

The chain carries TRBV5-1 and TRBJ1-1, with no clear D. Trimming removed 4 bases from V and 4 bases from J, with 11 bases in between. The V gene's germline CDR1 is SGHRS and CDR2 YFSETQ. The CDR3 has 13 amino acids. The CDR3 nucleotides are TGCGCCAGCAGCGGCCCGGTGGGCACTGAAGCTTTCTTT. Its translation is CASSGPVGTEAFF.

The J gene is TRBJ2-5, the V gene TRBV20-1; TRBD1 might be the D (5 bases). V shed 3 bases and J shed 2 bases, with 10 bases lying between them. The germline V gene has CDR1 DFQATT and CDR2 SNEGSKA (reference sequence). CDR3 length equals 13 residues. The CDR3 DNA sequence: TGCAGTGCTAGGAGACAGTTACAAGAGACCCAGTACTTC. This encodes CSARRQLQETQYF.

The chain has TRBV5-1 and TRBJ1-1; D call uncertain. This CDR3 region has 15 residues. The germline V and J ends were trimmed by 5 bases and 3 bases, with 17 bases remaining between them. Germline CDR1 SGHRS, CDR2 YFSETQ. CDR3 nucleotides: TGCGCCAGCAGATATACCCCAGACTCTGACACTGAAGCTTTCTTT. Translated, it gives CASRYTPDSDTEAFF. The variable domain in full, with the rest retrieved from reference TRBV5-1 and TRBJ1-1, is KAGVTQTPRYLIKTRGQQVTLSCSPISGHRSVSWYQQTPGQGLQFLFEYFSETQRNKGNFPGRFSGRQFSNSRSEMNVSTLELGDSALYLCASRYTPDSDTEAFFGQGTRLTVV.

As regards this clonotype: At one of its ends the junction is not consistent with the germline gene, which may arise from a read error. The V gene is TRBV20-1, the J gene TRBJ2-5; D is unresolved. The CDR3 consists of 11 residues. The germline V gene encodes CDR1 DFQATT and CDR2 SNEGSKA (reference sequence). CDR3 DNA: TGCAGTGCTAGCCCTCAAGAGACCCACTACTTC. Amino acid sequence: CSASPQETHYF.

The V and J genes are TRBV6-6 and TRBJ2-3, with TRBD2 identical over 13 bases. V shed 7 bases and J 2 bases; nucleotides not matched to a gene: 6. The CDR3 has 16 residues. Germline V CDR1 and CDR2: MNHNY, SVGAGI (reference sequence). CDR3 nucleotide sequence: TGTGCCAGCACCTATACTAGCGGGGGGGCCACAGATACGCAGTATTTT. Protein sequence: CASTYTSGGATDTQYF.

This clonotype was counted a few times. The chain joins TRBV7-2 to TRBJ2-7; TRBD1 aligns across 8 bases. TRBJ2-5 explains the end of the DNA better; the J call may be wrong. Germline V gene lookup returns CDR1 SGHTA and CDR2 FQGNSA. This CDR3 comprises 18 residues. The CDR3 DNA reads TGTGCCAGCAGCTTACAAGGACAGGGAAGGGAATACAAGAGGACCCAGTACTTC. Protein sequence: CASSLQGQGREYKRTQYF.

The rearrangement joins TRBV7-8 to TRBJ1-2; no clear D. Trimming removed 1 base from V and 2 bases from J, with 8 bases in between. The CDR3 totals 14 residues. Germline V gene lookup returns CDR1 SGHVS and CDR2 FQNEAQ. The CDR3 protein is CASSLGLLNYGYTF. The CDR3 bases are TGTGCCAGCAGCTTAGGTCTACTAAACTATGGCTACACCTTC.

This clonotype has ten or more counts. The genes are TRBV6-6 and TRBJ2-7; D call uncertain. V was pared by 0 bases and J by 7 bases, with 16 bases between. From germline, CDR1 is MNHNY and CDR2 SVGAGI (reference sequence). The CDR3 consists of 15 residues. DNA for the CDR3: TGTGCCAGCAGTTACTCGGGTGGGATCCTAGGGGAGCAGTACTTC. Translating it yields CASSYSGGILGEQYF.

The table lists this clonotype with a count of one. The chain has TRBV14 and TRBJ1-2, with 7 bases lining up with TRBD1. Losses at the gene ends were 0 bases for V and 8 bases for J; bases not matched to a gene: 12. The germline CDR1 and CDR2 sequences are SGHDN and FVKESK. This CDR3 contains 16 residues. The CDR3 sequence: CASSQDPGTAIGGYTF. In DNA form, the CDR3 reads TGTGCCAGCAGCCAAGATCCGGGGACAGCTATTGGGGGCTACACCTTC.

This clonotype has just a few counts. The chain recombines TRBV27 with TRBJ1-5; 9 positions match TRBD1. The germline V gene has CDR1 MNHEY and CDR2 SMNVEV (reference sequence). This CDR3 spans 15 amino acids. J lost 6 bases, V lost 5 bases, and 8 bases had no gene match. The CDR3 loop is CASSKYGQGRQPQHF. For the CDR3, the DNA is TGTGCCAGCAGTAAGTATGGACAGGGGCGTCAGCCCCAGCATTTT.

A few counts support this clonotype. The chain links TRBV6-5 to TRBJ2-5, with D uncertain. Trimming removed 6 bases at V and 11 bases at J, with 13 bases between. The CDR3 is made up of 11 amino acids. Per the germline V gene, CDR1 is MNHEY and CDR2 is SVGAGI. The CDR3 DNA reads TGTGCCAGCAGGGATACACGGCGGCAGTACTTC. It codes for CASRDTRRQYF.

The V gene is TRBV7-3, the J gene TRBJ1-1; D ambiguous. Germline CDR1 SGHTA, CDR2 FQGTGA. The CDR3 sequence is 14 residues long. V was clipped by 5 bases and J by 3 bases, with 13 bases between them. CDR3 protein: CASSPGVGYTEAFF. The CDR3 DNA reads TGTGCCAGCAGCCCCGGGGTTGGGTACACTGAAGCTTTCTTT.

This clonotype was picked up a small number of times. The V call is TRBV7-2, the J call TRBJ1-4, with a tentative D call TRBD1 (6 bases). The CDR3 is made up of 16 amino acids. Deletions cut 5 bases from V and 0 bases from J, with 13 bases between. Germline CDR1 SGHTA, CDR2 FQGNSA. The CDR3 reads CASSPDSYATNEKLFF. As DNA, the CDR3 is TGTGCCAGCAGCCCGGACAGCTATGCAACTAATGAAAAACTGTTTTTT.

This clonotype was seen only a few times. CDR3 bases: TGTGCCAGCAGTTATCGGCAGGGAGGACTCTATGGCTACACCTTC. Its translation: CASSYRQGGLYGYTF. This chain links TRBV6-2 or TRBV6-3 with TRBJ1-2, with D possibly being TRBD1 (5 bases). Trimming removed 3 bases from V and 4 bases from J, with 15 bases in between. Germline V gives CDR1 MNHEY, CDR2 SVGEGT. This CDR3 region has 15 residues.

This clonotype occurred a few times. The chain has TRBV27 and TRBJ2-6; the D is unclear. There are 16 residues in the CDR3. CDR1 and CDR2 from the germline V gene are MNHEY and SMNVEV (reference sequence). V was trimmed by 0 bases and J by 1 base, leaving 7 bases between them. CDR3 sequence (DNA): TGTGCCAGCAGTTTATCGGCAAGGTCTGGGGCCAACGTCCTGACTTTC. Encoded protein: CASSLSARSGANVLTF.

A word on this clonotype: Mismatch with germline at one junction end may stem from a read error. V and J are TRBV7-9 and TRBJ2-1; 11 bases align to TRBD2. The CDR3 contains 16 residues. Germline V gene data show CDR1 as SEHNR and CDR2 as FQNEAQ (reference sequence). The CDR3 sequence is CAGSLALTSGANEQFF. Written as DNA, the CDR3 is TGTGCCGGCAGCTTAGCCCTGACTAGCGGGGCGAATGAGCAGTTCTTC.